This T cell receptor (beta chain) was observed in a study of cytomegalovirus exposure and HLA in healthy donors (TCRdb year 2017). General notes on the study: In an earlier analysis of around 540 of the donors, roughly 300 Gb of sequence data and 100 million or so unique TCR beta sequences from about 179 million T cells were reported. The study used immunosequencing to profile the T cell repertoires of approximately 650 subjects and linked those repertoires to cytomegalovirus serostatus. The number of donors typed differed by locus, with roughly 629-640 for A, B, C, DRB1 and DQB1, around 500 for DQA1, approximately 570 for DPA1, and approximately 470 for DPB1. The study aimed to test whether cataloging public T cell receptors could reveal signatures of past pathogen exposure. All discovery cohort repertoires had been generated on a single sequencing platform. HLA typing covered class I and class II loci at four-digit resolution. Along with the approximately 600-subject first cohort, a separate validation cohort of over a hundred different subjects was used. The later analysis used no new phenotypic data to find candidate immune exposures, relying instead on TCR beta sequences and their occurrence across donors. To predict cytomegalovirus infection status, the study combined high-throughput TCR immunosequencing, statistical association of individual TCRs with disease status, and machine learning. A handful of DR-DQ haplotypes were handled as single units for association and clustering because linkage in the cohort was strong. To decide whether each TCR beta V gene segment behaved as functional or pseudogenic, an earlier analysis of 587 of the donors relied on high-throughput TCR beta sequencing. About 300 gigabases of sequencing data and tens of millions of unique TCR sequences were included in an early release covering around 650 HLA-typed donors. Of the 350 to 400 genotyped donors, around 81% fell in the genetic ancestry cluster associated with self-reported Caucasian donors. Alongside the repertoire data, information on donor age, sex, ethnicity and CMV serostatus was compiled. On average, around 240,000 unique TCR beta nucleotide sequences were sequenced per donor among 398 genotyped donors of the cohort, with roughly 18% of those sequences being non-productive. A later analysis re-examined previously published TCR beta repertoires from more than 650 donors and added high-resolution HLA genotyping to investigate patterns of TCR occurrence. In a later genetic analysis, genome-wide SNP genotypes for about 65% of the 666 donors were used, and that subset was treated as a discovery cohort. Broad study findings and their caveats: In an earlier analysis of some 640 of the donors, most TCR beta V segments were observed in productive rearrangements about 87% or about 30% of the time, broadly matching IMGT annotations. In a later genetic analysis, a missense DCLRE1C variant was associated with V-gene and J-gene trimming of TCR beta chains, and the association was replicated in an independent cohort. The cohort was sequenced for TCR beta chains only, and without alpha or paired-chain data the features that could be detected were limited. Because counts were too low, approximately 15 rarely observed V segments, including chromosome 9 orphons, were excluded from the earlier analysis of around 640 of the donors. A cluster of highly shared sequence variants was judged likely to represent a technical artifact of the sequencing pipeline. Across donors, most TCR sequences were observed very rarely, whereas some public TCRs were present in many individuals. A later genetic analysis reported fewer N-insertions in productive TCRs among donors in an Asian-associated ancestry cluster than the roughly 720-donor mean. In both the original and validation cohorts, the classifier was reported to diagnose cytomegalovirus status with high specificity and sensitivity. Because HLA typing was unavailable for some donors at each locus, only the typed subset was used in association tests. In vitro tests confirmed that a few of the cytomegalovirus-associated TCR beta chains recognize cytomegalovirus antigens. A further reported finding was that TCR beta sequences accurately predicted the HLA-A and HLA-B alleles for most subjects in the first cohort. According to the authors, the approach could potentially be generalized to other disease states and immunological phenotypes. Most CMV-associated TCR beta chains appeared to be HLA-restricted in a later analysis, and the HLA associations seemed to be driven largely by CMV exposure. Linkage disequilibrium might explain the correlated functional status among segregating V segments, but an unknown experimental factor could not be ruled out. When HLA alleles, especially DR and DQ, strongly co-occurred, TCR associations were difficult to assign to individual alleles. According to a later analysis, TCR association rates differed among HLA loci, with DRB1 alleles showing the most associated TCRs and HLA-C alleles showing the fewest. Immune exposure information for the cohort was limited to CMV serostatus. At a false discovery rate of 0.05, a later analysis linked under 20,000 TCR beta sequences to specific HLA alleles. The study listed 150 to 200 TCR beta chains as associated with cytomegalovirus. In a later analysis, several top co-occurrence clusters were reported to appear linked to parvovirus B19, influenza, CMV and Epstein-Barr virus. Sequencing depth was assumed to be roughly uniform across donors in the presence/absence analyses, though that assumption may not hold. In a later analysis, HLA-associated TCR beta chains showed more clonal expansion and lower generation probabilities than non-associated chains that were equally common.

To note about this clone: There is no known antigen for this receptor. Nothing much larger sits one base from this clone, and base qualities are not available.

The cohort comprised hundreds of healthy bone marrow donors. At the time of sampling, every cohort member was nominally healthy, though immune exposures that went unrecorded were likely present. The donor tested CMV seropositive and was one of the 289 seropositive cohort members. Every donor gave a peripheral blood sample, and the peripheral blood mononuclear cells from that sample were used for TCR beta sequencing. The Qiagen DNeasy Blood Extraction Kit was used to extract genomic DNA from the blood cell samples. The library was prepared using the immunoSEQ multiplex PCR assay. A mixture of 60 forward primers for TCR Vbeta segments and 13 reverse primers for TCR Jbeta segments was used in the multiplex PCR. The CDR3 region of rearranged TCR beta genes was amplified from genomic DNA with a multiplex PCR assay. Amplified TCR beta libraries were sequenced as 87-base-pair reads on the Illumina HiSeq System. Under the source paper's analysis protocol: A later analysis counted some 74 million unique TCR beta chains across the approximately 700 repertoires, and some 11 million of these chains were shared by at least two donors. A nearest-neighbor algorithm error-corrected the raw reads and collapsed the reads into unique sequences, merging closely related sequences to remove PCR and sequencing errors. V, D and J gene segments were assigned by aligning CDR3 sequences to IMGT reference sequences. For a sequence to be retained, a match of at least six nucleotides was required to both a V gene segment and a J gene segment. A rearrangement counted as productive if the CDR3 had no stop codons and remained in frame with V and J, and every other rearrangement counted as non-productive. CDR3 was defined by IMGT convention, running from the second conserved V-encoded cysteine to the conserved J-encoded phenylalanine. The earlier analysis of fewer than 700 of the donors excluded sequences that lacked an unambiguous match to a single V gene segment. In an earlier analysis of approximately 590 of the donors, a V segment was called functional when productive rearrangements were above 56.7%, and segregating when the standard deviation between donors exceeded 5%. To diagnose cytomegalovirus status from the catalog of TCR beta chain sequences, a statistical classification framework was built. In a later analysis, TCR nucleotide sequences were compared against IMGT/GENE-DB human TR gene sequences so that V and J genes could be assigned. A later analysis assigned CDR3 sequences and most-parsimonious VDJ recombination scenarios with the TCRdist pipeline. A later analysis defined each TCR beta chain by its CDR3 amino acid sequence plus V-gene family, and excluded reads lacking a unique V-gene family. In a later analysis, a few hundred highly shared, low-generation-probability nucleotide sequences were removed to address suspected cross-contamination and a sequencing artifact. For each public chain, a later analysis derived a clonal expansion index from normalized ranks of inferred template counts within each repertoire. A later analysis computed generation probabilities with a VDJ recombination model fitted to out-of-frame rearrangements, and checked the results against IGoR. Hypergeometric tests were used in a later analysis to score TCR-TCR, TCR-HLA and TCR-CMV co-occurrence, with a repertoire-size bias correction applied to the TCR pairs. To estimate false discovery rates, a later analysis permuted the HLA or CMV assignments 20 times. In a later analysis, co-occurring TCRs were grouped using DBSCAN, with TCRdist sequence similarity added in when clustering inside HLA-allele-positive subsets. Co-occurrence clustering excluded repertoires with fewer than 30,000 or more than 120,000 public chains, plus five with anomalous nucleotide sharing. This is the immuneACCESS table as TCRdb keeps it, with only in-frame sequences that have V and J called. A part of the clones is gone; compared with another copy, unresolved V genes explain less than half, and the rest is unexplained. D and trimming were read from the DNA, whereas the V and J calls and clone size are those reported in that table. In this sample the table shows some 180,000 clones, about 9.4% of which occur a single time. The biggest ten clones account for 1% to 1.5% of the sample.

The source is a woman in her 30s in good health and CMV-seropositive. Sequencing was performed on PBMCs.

The DNA is as follows: TGTGCCAGCGGCCCAGGGGAGACCCAGTACTTC. Translation gives CASGPGETQYF. This sequence uses TRBV18 and TRBJ2-5; tentative D gene TRBD1, with 5 bases matching. The CDR3 starts with the cysteine, ends with the phenylalanine, and has 11 residues. The read is trimmed to its CDR3 DNA, 33 bases read in frame from base 1. The junction carries 9 bases between V and J, which are trimmed by 8 bases and 5 bases respectively. Per the germline V gene, KGHSH is the CDR1 and LQKENI is the CDR2.